The entry that follows covers one T cell receptor (beta chain) sequence. Here immunoSEQ multiplex PCR was the method, and the copy in TCRdb shows in-frame clones only, minus some. Here the sample spans approximately 58,000 clones, 84% being singletons. The data are from a study of OX40 agonist ivuxolimab in advanced cancers. The overall study: Of the participants, 35% to 50% had some prior anti-PD-1, anti-PD-L1 or anti-CTLA-4 therapy, which was allowed. One hepatocellular carcinoma and a couple of cutaneous melanoma patients partially responded.

Exclusion of a patient followed from autoimmune disease history or systemic immunosuppression. Cycle 7 day 1, cycle 4 day 1, and baseline were the timepoints at which blood was sampled. The V and J ends lost 6 bases and 0 bases respectively, with 8 bases between them. This CDR3 region has 14 residues. CDR1 is MDHEN, CDR2 SYDVKM, per germline. Sequenced material: CD4+ or CD8+ T cells sorted from blood, taken in a trial of the OX40 agonist ivuxolimab. The receptor's source is an adult with an advanced solid tumor such as melanoma, head and neck, liver or kidney cancer. J is TRBJ1-4 and V is TRBV28; D remains ambiguous. The CDR3: CASSLVPTNEKLFF. The CDR3 nucleotides read TGTGCCAGCAGCCTAGTCCCAACTAATGAAAAACTGTTTTTT. Together with reference TRBV28 and TRBJ1-4, the CDR3 gives the full variable domain: DVKVTQSSRYLVKRTGEKVFLECVQDMDHENMFWYRQDPGLGLRLIYFSYDVKMKEKGDIPEGYSVSREKKERFSLILESASTNQTSMYLCASSLVPTNEKLFFGSGTQLSVL.